This T cell receptor (beta chain) was documented in a study of T-cell reconstitution after alpha-beta-depleted transplantation in children. The germline V gene encodes CDR1 MGHRA and CDR2 YSYEKL. The CDR3 loop spans 12 amino acids. The germline V and J ends were trimmed by 1 base and 4 bases, with 4 bases remaining between them. Preparation of the TCRbeta library was carried out with unique molecular identifiers. TCRdb fed the PCR reads into MiXCR, producing one record per CDR3 protein. The data show 250,000 to 400,000 distinct CDR3 sequences, with 20% to 30% seen just once and approximately 11% held by the top ten.

This sequence joins TRBV4-1 and TRBJ1-2; no clear D. The specimen was PBMCs, mostly from graft donor cells, collected 180 days after TCRalphabeta/CD19-depleted stem cell transplant. The sequence came from a male patient aged 10-17 years who had a stem cell transplant for acute lymphoblastic leukemia, so the T cells may come from the graft donor. CDR3 coding DNA: TGCGCCAGCAGCCAAGTTCCCTATGGCTACACCTTC. Residues: CASSQVPYGYTF.